This entry describes one TCR beta chain. Its antigen is not known. These data are taken from a study of response to subunit inactivated influenza vaccine. Findings and caveats of the study: Every seasonal influenza vaccination brings in few new T cells, the authors suggested.

Trimming took 11 bases from V and 5 from J, leaving 19 bases between them. CDR1 MDHEN and CDR2 SYDVKM come from the germline V gene. The CDR3 has 13 amino acids. TCRdb recomputed calls from the RT-PCR reads with MiXCR, one row per CDR3 protein. The table has over 750,000 distinct CDR3 sequences, less than 25% seen once. The chain carries TRBV28 and TRBJ2-7; D perhaps matches TRBD1 (6 bases). This clonotype was obtained from a man aged 45-65 years who received an inactivated influenza vaccine. The material was PBMCs from blood, obtained 5 days after vaccination. CDR3 coding DNA: TGTGCCGCAGGGGTGGGACGTTTAGACGAGCAGTACTTC. Amino acid sequence: CAAGVGRLDEQYF.